Following are 15 T cell receptor beta chains from one sample sequenced in a study of shared clonotypes between healthy human individuals. Sequencing used immunoSEQ multiplex PCR; TCRdb keeps in-frame clones, though not all of them. The sample includes approximately 320,000 clones, around 72% of them seen just once. Sequencing input: memory CD4+ T cells sorted from blood. Subset: CD45RA-negative fraction. The receptors stem from a man aged 30 to 39 in good health.

The rearrangement links TRBV11-2 to TRBJ1-3; D perhaps matches TRBD1 (5 bases). The CDR3 contains 17 residues. CDR1 is SGHAT and CDR2 is FQNNGV in the germline V gene. V was clipped by 1 base and J by 2 bases, with 15 bases between them. CDR3 protein: CASSLGFLGPTGNTIYF. The CDR3 DNA reads as TGTGCCAGCAGCTTAGGGTTTCTGGGGCCAACTGGAAACACCATATATTTT.

This sequence joins TRBV28 and TRBJ2-1; 9 bases align to TRBD2. There are 17 residues in the CDR3. Trimming cost V 2 bases and J 5 bases; bases outside gene matches: 10. Germline CDR1 reads MDHEN; CDR2 reads SYDVKM. The CDR3 region has the DNA TGTGCCAGCAGTTTACCCCACGGAGCGGGAGGCCACAATGAGCAGTTCTTC. This sequence encodes CASSLPHGAGGHNEQFF.

J is TRBJ2-7 and V is TRBV5-8, with D perhaps TRBD1 or TRBD2 (6 bases each). The CDR3 loop spans 14 amino acids. Germline loops: CDR1 SGHTS, CDR2 YDEGEE. Trimming took 1 base from V and 4 from J, leaving 12 bases between them. The CDR3 DNA sequence: TGTGCCAGCAGCTTGTACGGGGGCGGGTACGAGCAGTACTTC. This gives the protein CASSLYGGGYEQYF.

This clone turned up a few times. This chain connects TRBV2 to TRBJ2-7; D is unclear. Germline assignment: CDR1 SNHLY and CDR2 FYNNEI. This CDR3 has 12 amino acids. Trimming took 6 bases from V and 3 from J, leaving 9 bases between them. CDR3 region: CASRKTDYEQYF. The CDR3 nucleotides are TGTGCCAGCAGGAAGACTGACTACGAGCAGTACTTC.

In its sample, this clone was seen many times. J is TRBJ2-1 and V is TRBV7-2; TRBD2 might be the D (5 bases). This CDR3 has 14 amino acids. V lost 5 bases and J lost 3, with 11 bases in between. CDR1 is SGHTA, CDR2 FQGNSA, per germline. The CDR3 sequence is CASSPGMLYNEQFF. The CDR3 region has the DNA TGTGCCAGCAGCCCCGGGATGCTCTACAATGAGCAGTTCTTC.

The rearrangement links TRBV15 to TRBJ2-1, with D possibly matching TRBD1 (6 bases). Germline-derived CDR1 and CDR2 are LNHNV and YYDKDF (reference sequence). V lost 1 base and J 5 bases, leaving 15 bases between the germline ends. This CDR3 is built from 16 residues. CDR3 in DNA: TGTGCCACCAGCAGAGGCAGGGGTGGGTTGAACAATGAGCAGTTCTTC. Translating gives CATSRGRGGLNNEQFF.

This rearrangement joins TRBV6-5 to TRBJ2-5, with a weak D call TRBD1 (5 bases). The germline V gene has CDR1 MNHEY and CDR2 SVGAGI. This CDR3 has 14 amino acids. Trimming left V 5 bases short and J 2 bases short, with 12 bases between. The CDR3 region is CASSQGPGQETQYF. CDR3 DNA sequence: TGTGCCAGCAGTCAGGGCCCAGGACAAGAGACCCAGTACTTC.

This chain uses TRBV5-1 with TRBJ2-7, with D possibly matching TRBD2 (6 bases). Germline V gene sequence: CDR1 SGHRS, CDR2 YFSETQ. V was shortened by 0 bases and J by 2 bases, with 12 bases between the two germline ends. This CDR3 is 15 amino acids long. The DNA of the CDR3 is TGCGCCAGCAGCTTGGTAGCGGAGCCGCCCTACGAGCAGTACTTC. Residues: CASSLVAEPPYEQYF.

CDR3 amino acids: CASLSRTGGGTEAFF. In DNA form, the CDR3 reads TGTGCCAGCCTCAGCAGGACAGGGGGCGGAACTGAAGCTTTCTTT. The rearrangement links TRBV5-4 to TRBJ1-1, with 11 bases that match TRBD1. The CDR3 has 15 residues. CDR1 is SGHNT and CDR2 is YYREEE in the germline V gene (reference sequence). V gave up 7 bases and J gave up 5 bases; unmatched junction bases: 10.

The chain employs TRBV7-2 and TRBJ2-3; 10 nucleotides line up with TRBD1. The length of the CDR3 is 16 residues. The V segment lost 5 bases and the J segment 5 bases; nucleotides outside the gene matches: 10. Germline V CDR1 and CDR2: SGHTA, FQGNSA. The chain's CDR3 is CASSAGGGTGVDTQYF. The CDR3 region has the DNA TGTGCCAGCAGCGCGGGGGGTGGGACAGGGGTAGATACGCAGTATTTT. The complete variable domain, with remaining parts taken from reference TRBV7-2 and TRBJ2-3, reads GAGVSQSPSNKVTEKGKDVELRCDPISGHTALYWYRQSLGQGLEFLIYFQGNSAPDKSGLPSDRFSAERTGGSVSTLTIQRTQQEDSAVYLCASSAGGGTGVDTQYFGPGTRLTVL.

Here the CDR3 DNA reads TGTGCCAGCTCACCACAACTAGCGGGAGGTTCGGCCTACGAGCAGTACTTC. Its translation is CASSPQLAGGSAYEQYF. The rearrangement joins TRBV18 to TRBJ2-7; 12 bases align to TRBD2. The germline V gene encodes CDR1 KGHSH and CDR2 LQKENI. J was trimmed by 2 bases and V by 1 base; bases with no gene match: 6. The CDR3 is 17 residues long.

V gene TRBV10-1 combines with J gene TRBJ2-7; TRBD1 agrees at 10 bases. Trimming cost V 3 bases and J 3 bases; bases outside gene matches: 2. This CDR3 has 14 residues. Germline values: CDR1 WNHNN, CDR2 SYGVQD (reference sequence). The CDR3 sequence is CASSERTGGYEQYF. In DNA form, the CDR3 reads TGCGCCAGCAGTGAAAGGACAGGGGGCTACGAGCAGTACTTC.

V and J are TRBV6-5 and TRBJ2-2; a possible D gene is TRBD2 (6 bases). This CDR3 comprises 14 residues. V was trimmed by 5 bases and J by 4 bases, leaving 11 bases between them. Germline V gene lookup returns CDR1 MNHEY and CDR2 SVGAGI. CDR3 sequence: CASSRPGGTGELFF. The CDR3, as DNA: TGTGCCAGCAGTCGACCCGGGGGCACCGGGGAGCTGTTTTTT.

This clone was counted only a few times. Additional DNA sequences in this sample encode the identical CDR3. V is TRBV5-4 and J is TRBJ2-1, with unresolved D. CDR1 and CDR2 (germline): SGHNT, YYREEE (reference sequence). The CDR3 spans 15 residues. The germline V and J ends were trimmed by 0 bases and 6 bases, with 13 bases remaining between them. The CDR3 sequence: CASSLGLADLNEQFF. Written as DNA, the CDR3 is TGTGCCAGCAGCTTGGGACTTGCGGACCTCAATGAGCAGTTCTTC.

This clone turned up a few times. V usage is TRBV2 and J usage is TRBJ2-7, with TRBD2 matching 16 bases. The CDR3 is 19 amino acids. With 5 bases clipped from V and 3 bases from J, the junction kept 13 bases outside the gene matches. Germline V gene lookup returns CDR1 SNHLY and CDR2 FYNNEI. The CDR3 DNA reads TGTGCCAGCAGTCTAGAGATTACCGGGACTAGCGGGAGGGGCTACGAGCAGTACTTC. It is translated as CASSLEITGTSGRGYEQYF.